Listed below are T cell receptor beta chains from one sample, sequenced in a study of OX40 agonist ivuxolimab in advanced cancers. The table came from immunoSEQ multiplex PCR; TCRdb's copy has only in-frame clones and leaves some out. The table records over 50,000 clones, 80% to 90% of them present only once. The sequences come from CD4+ or CD8+ T cells sorted from blood, collected in a trial of the OX40 agonist ivuxolimab. The receptors originated from an adult with an advanced solid tumor such as melanoma, head and neck, liver or kidney cancer. CDR3s include the opening cysteine and the closing phenylalanine or tryptophan.

J gene: TRBJ1-1
V gene: TRBV13
CDR3 length: 17
CDR3 protein: CASSRSTGGTVNTEAFF

J gene: TRBJ2-5
V gene: TRBV25-1
CDR3 length: 15
CDR3 protein: CASRALPGWGETQYF

J gene: TRBJ2-7
V gene: TRBV18
CDR3 length: 15
CDR3 protein: CASSPPGGMTYEQYF

J gene: TRBJ2-7
V gene: TRBV5-1
CDR3 length: 15
CDR3 protein: CASSSPDRGAYEQYF

J gene: TRBJ1-2
V gene: TRBV11-2
CDR3 length: 15
CDR3 protein: CASSSDRILGYGYTF

J gene: TRBJ1-2
V gene: TRBV6-5
CDR3 length: 15
CDR3 protein: CASSYSRETSDGYTF

J gene: TRBJ1-2
V gene: TRBV6-1
CDR3 length: 15
CDR3 protein: CASSKGDRTNYGYTF

J gene: TRBJ2-2
V gene: TRBV7-9
CDR3 length: 16
CDR3 protein: CASSASLTQNTGELFF

J gene: TRBJ2-1
V gene: TRBV5-1
CDR3 length: 15
CDR3 protein: CASSFEPDLVNEQFF

J gene: TRBJ1-2
V gene: TRBV10-3
CDR3 length: 15
CDR3 protein: CAISVPAGGNYGYTF

J gene: TRBJ1-4
V gene: TRBV7-7
CDR3 length: 15
CDR3 protein: CASSLSGATNEKLFF

J gene: TRBJ1-2
V gene: TRBV11-2
CDR3 length: 12
CDR3 protein: CASSSYRGGYTF

J gene: TRBJ1-2
V gene: TRBV7-3
CDR3 length: 14
CDR3 protein: CASSWGQGLHGYTF

J gene: TRBJ2-7
V gene: TRBV6-5
CDR3 length: 14
CDR3 protein: CASSYSRGTYEQYF

J gene: TRBJ1-2
V gene: TRBV30
CDR3 length: 12
CDR3 protein: CAWSRGSGGYTF

J gene: TRBJ2-7
V gene: TRBV11-1
CDR3 length: 12
CDR3 protein: CASGSAAYEQYF

J gene: TRBJ2-2
V gene: TRBV10-3
CDR3 length: 16
CDR3 protein: CAISESKGPTTGELFF

J gene: TRBJ1-2
V gene: TRBV29-1
CDR3 length: 13
CDR3 protein: CSAGGQGNYGYTF

J gene: TRBJ1-6
V gene: TRBV6-5
CDR3 length: 14
CDR3 protein: CASSYGRVDSPLHF

J gene: TRBJ2-7
V gene: TRBV7-9
CDR3 length: 11
CDR3 protein: CASSLNYEQYF

J gene: TRBJ1-1
V gene: TRBV21-1
CDR3 length: 14
CDR3 protein: CASSPRGGGTEAFF

J gene: TRBJ2-7
V gene: TRBV19
CDR3 length: 13
CDR3 protein: CASSSGGMYEQYF

J gene: TRBJ2-5
V gene: TRBV5-3
CDR3 length: 15
CDR3 protein: CARRTTEDFQETQYF

J gene: TRBJ1-3
V gene: TRBV6-5
CDR3 length: 13
CDR3 protein: CASIPPVRNTIYF

J gene: TRBJ1-1
V gene: TRBV5-1
CDR3 length: 15
CDR3 protein: CASSLSGFANTEAFF

J gene: TRBJ1-5
V gene: TRBV7-6
CDR3 length: 15
CDR3 protein: CASSATQVGDQPQHF

J gene: TRBJ2-5
V gene: TRBV2
CDR3 length: 14
CDR3 protein: CASSSTSTGETQYF

J gene: TRBJ1-5
V gene: TRBV28
CDR3 length: 12
CDR3 protein: CASRSSGQPQHF

J gene: TRBJ2-1
V gene: TRBV5-1
CDR3 length: 17
CDR3 protein: CASSPPGLAGANNEQFF